This T cell receptor (beta chain) was captured by sequencing in a study of T cells in Graves' hyperthyroidism and ophthalmopathy. Researchers took RNA transcripts and amplified the TCR beta CDR3 regions from them. Using the HTBI primer set, a first-round RT-PCR was run on the TCR CDR3. TCRdb fed the multiplex PCR reads into MiXCR, producing one record per CDR3 protein. The sample comprises around 620,000 distinct CDR3 sequences, roughly 17% of which are singletons, and less than 4.5% rests with the top ten. With 0 bases removed from V and 3 bases from J, the gap between germline ends came to 23 bases. Germline CDR1 is SGHRS and CDR2 is YFSETQ. The CDR3 is 19 residues long. In its sample, this clonotype was seen many times.

The V and J genes are TRBV5-1 and TRBJ2-3; a weak D match, TRBD2 (7 bases). Sequenced input: blood. This TCR was sampled from a woman in her twenties or thirties with Graves' hyperthyroidism. In DNA form, the CDR3 reads TGCGCCAGCAGCTTGGCCACTACGGGAGGACAGTTCAGGACAGATACGCAGTATTTT. The encoded protein is CASSLATTGGQFRTDTQYF.